A single sample is the source of the 24 T cell receptor beta chains below, sequenced in a study of blood T cell repertoires in COVID-19. Using immunoSEQ multiplex PCR, the repertoire was profiled, and TCRdb retains in-frame clones only, with some absent. The data contain 200,000 to 250,000 clones, around 86% of them seen just once; the ten biggest clones take up 2.2%. Sequencing was done on a sample of peripheral blood. Receptors were obtained from a man aged 25-45 years who had recovered from COVID-19.

This clone has only a few counts. The chain joins TRBV9 to TRBJ1-2; weak D call: TRBD1 (5 bases). This CDR3 is 15 amino acids long. Germline CDR1 reads SGDLS; CDR2 reads YYNGEE. Trimming removed 4 bases at V and 4 bases at J, with 17 bases between. The CDR3: CASSSSAGGAYGYTF. The DNA of the CDR3 is TGTGCCAGCAGCTCCTCAGCGGGGGGAGCCTATGGCTACACCTTC. Using reference TRBV9 and TRBJ1-2 for the parts outside the CDR3, the full variable domain is DSGVTQTPKHLITATGQRVTLRCSPRSGDLSVYWYQQSLDQGLQFLIQYYNGEERAKGNILERFSAQQFPDLHSELNLSSLELGDSALYFCASSSSAGGAYGYTFGSGTRLTVV.

V and J are TRBV5-1 and TRBJ2-5; TRBD1 is a possible D gene (6 bases). Trimming took off 0 bases at V and 4 bases at J, with 10 bases between the two ends. Germline assignment: CDR1 SGHRS and CDR2 YFSETQ. CDR3 size: 14 residues. The CDR3 nucleotides are TGCGCCAGCAGCTTGGCCACAGGGCCAGAGACCCAGTACTTC. Translating it yields CASSLATGPETQYF.

This rearrangement joins TRBV5-1 to TRBJ2-1; weak D call: TRBD1 (5 bases). The CDR3 consists of 16 residues. Germline assignment: CDR1 SGHRS and CDR2 YFSETQ. V gave up 0 bases and J gave up 5 bases, with 15 bases separating them. The CDR3 loop reads CASSLASRVAHNEQFF. The CDR3 coding sequence is TGCGCCAGCAGCTTGGCCTCCAGGGTAGCCCACAATGAGCAGTTCTTC.

The V and J genes are TRBV20-1 and TRBJ2-5; weak D call: TRBD1 (5 bases). The CDR3 consists of 11 residues. CDR1 is DFQATT and CDR2 is SNEGSKA in the germline V gene (reference sequence). Trimming pared 3 bases from V and 7 bases from J, leaving 9 bases between. CDR3 coding DNA: TGCAGTGCTAGGAAGCAGGGGACCCAGTACTTC. The encoded protein is CSARKQGTQYF.

The chain employs TRBV18 and TRBJ1-1; the D is unclear. This CDR3 is 17 amino acids long. Germline V gives CDR1 KGHSH, CDR2 LQKENI. V was cut by 5 bases and J by 0 bases, with 19 bases left in between. The CDR3, as DNA: TGTGCCAGCTCAGCTAGAGGCCCGGGATCCATGAACACTGAAGCTTTCTTT. This sequence encodes CASSARGPGSMNTEAFF.

The rearrangement links TRBV7-6 to TRBJ2-1, with 7 nucleotides matching TRBD2. The V segment lost 4 bases and the J segment 2 bases; nucleotides outside the gene matches: 5. This CDR3 has 15 amino acids. Germline CDR1 is SGHVS and CDR2 is FNYEAQ. CDR3 protein: CASSSRAGTYNEQFF. Written as DNA, the CDR3 is TGTGCCAGCAGCTCTAGAGCGGGAACCTACAATGAGCAGTTCTTC.

This clone showed up just once. The V and J genes are TRBV25-1 and TRBJ2-5; a weak D match, TRBD1 (5 bases). CDR3 length equals 13 residues. Germline loops: CDR1 MGHDK, CDR2 SYGVNS. V was clipped by 4 bases and J by 5 bases, with 11 bases between them. CDR3 sequence reads: CASSAQGVETQYF. In nucleotides, the CDR3 is TGTGCCAGCAGTGCCCAGGGTGTGGAGACCCAGTACTTC.

This clone occurred once. The rearrangement joins TRBV7-9 to TRBJ1-4; TRBD1 aligns across 7 bases. CDR3 length: 14 amino acids. J was trimmed by 8 bases and V by 1 base; bases with no gene match: 4. The germline V gene encodes CDR1 SEHNR and CDR2 FQNEAQ (reference sequence). Written as DNA, the CDR3 is TGTGCCAGCAGCTTAGGGGACAGAGACGAAAAACTGTTTTTT. Its protein is CASSLGDRDEKLFF.

In this sample, this clone turned up once. J is TRBJ2-5 and V is TRBV5-1; 11 nucleotides align to TRBD1. The CDR3 contains 17 residues. The junction had 15 bases not matched to a gene; V was cut back by 6 bases and J by 5 bases. The V gene's germline CDR1 is SGHRS and CDR2 YFSETQ. The CDR3 coding sequence is TGCGCCAGCACCTACACATTCGTCCGGACAGGGGGCGAGACCCAGTACTTC. It specifies CASTYTFVRTGGETQYF. The entire variable domain, with the rest obtained from reference TRBV5-1 and TRBJ2-5, is as follows: KAGVTQTPRYLIKTRGQQVTLSCSPISGHRSVSWYQQTPGQGLQFLFEYFSETQRNKGNFPGRFSGRQFSNSRSEMNVSTLELGDSALYLCASTYTFVRTGGETQYFGPGTRLLVL.

The CDR3 DNA is TGTGCCAGCAGCCAGTTCTCTGCGGTCTATGGCTACACCTTC. Translation: CASSQFSAVYGYTF. The chain employs TRBV3-1 (or the pseudogene TRBV3-2) and TRBJ1-2; D not resolved. Germline loops: CDR1 LGHDT, CDR2 YNNKEL (reference sequence). The CDR3 has 14 residues. Between the trimmed V and J ends, which lost 3 bases and 4 bases, there was a span of 12 bases.

J is TRBJ2-3 and V is TRBV3-1 (or the pseudogene TRBV3-2), with 11 nucleotides matching TRBD2. This CDR3 spans 16 amino acids. V lost 4 bases, J lost 4 bases, and 7 bases stayed unmatched. Germline values: CDR1 LGHDT, CDR2 YNNKEL (reference sequence). This CDR3 is CASSRSGGAGADTQYF. The CDR3 DNA reads TGTGCCAGCAGCCGTAGCGGGGGGGCCGGGGCAGATACGCAGTATTTT.

The chain combines TRBV10-3 with TRBJ1-3; 9 positions match TRBD1. The CDR3 is made up of 13 amino acids. The germline CDR1 and CDR2 sequences are ENHRY and SYGVKD. The trim removed 6 bases at V and 8 bases at J, leaving 5 bases unmatched. CDR3 region: CAIRGQGADTIYF. CDR3 sequence (DNA): TGTGCCATCAGGGGACAGGGTGCGGACACCATATATTTT.

In this sample, this clone turned up once. The chain links TRBV4-1 to TRBJ2-7, with D perhaps matching TRBD2 (5 bases). Germline assignment: CDR1 MGHRA and CDR2 YSYEKL. This CDR3 has 16 residues. V lost 0 bases and J lost 0, with 12 bases in between. This CDR3 is CASSQEPSRISYEQYF. The CDR3 bases are TGCGCCAGCAGCCAAGAACCTAGCCGGATCTCCTACGAGCAGTACTTC.

The chain links TRBV28 to TRBJ2-4; the match to TRBD1 covers 7 bases. This CDR3 spans 14 amino acids. The ends lost 11 bases at V and 6 bases at J; junction bases unmatched: 13. From germline, CDR1 is MDHEN and CDR2 SYDVKM. This chain's CDR3 is CASSSRGYVNIQYF. The CDR3 region has the DNA TGTGCCTCCTCCAGCAGGGGGTATGTAAACATTCAGTACTTC.

This rearrangement joins TRBV15 to TRBJ1-4, with no clear D. Germline-derived CDR1 and CDR2 are LNHNV and YYDKDF (reference sequence). The CDR3 has 16 amino acids. The V gene lost 0 bases and the J gene lost 0 bases, with 8 bases spanning the gap. The DNA of the CDR3 is TGTGCCACCAGCAGAGAAGCACTTACAACTAATGAAAAACTGTTTTTT. Amino acids: CATSREALTTNEKLFF.

Here the CDR3 DNA reads TGTGCCAGCAGCGGGACTAGTTCCTACGAGCAGTACTTC. Translation: CASSGTSSYEQYF. The rearrangement links TRBV7-9 to TRBJ2-7; 8 bases line up with TRBD2. The CDR3 has 13 amino acids. The germline V gene encodes CDR1 SEHNR and CDR2 FQNEAQ (reference sequence). Unmatched junction bases numbered 1, after V lost 5 bases and J lost 1 base.

The J gene is TRBJ1-1, the V gene TRBV27, with D perhaps TRBD1 (6 bases). Trimming cost V 10 bases and J 11 bases, with 17 bases left between them. CDR1 and CDR2 (germline): MNHEY, SMNVEV (reference sequence). This CDR3 is 11 amino acids long. CDR3 nucleotide sequence: TGTGCCACCATGGGGGGGGCCGATGCTTTCTTT. This sequence encodes CATMGGADAFF.

The V gene is TRBV5-4, the J gene TRBJ2-1; 9 bases are a match to TRBD2. The CDR3 loop spans 15 amino acids. Germline-derived CDR1 and CDR2 are SGHNT and YYREEE (reference sequence). Trimming removed 3 bases from V and 2 bases from J; junction bases left unmatched: 3. The CDR3 region is CASSSTSGPYNEQFF. As DNA, the CDR3 is TGTGCCAGCAGCTCGACTAGCGGCCCCTACAATGAGCAGTTCTTC.

This clone was found once. The J gene is TRBJ1-5, the V gene TRBV7-9; 8 positions match TRBD1. The CDR3 spans 16 residues. Germline-derived CDR1 and CDR2 are SEHNR and FQNEAQ (reference sequence). V was pared by 4 bases and J by 6 bases, with 11 bases of the junction left unmatched. The chain's CDR3 is CASSSGQGVNSQPQHF. In nucleotides, the CDR3 is TGTGCCAGCAGCTCCGGACAGGGAGTTAACAGTCAGCCCCAGCATTTT.

The chain uses TRBV7-2 and TRBJ2-7; perhaps TRBD1 as D (6 bases). The V end was cut by 1 base, the J end by 2 bases, with 12 bases between. Germline V CDR1 and CDR2: SGHTA, FQGNSA. This CDR3 region has 15 residues. The CDR3 reads CASSLVGTYAYEQYF. The CDR3 DNA reads TGTGCCAGCAGCTTAGTGGGGACATACGCCTACGAGCAGTACTTC.

The V gene is TRBV12-3 or TRBV12-4, the J gene TRBJ1-1; D perhaps matches TRBD1 (5 bases). Trimming left V 6 bases short and J 5 bases short, with 7 bases between. This CDR3 region has 11 residues. CDR3: CASSRETEAFF. The CDR3 region has the DNA TGTGCCAGCAGCAGGGAAACTGAAGCTTTCTTT.

This chain connects TRBV6-6 to TRBJ1-4, with D possibly TRBD1 on 5 matching bases. Trimming removed 4 bases at V and 4 bases at J, with 13 bases between. The CDR3 has 15 residues. CDR1 MNHNY and CDR2 SVGAGI come from the germline V gene (reference sequence). The CDR3 loop is CASSSQGPFNEKLFF. The CDR3 DNA is TGTGCCAGCAGTTCCCAGGGCCCCTTTAATGAAAAACTGTTTTTT.

This chain links TRBV4-1 with TRBJ1-2, with 8 bases aligning to TRBD1. This CDR3 region has 17 residues. V gave up 4 bases and J gave up 1 base; unmatched junction bases: 11. Germline CDR1 reads MGHRA; CDR2 reads YSYEKL. The CDR3 nucleotides read TGCGCCAGCAGCCCCCCTAGCCGGGACAGGAGTAACTATGGCTACACCTTC. It is translated as CASSPPSRDRSNYGYTF.

This clone was detected a few times. The J gene is TRBJ1-3, the V gene TRBV5-1; 7 nucleotides line up with TRBD1. The CDR3 has 15 amino acids. Germline CDR1 reads SGHRS; CDR2 reads YFSETQ. With V trimmed by 4 bases and J by 4 bases, 8 bases remained unmatched. The CDR3 bases are TGCGCCAGCAGCAGTTTGGGACAGAGAGGAAACACCATATATTTT. It is translated as CASSSLGQRGNTIYF. Supplemented by reference TRBV5-1 and TRBJ1-3, the full variable domain reads KAGVTQTPRYLIKTRGQQVTLSCSPISGHRSVSWYQQTPGQGLQFLFEYFSETQRNKGNFPGRFSGRQFSNSRSEMNVSTLELGDSALYLCASSSLGQRGNTIYFGEGSWLTVV.